This T cell receptor beta chain emerged from a study of cytomegalovirus exposure and HLA in healthy donors. In the PCR, 60 Vbeta and 13 Jbeta primers were used. Some clones are missing from TCRdb's copy, which holds only in-frame ones; the method was immunoSEQ multiplex PCR. The data hold some 200,000 clones, with under 85% observed a single time. CDR1 and CDR2 (germline): MDHEN, SYDVKM. The CDR3 contains 13 residues. The junction had 5 bases not matched to a gene; V was cut back by 7 bases and J by 2 bases. On this clone: Its antigen is still unknown.

Study conclusions and caveats: Later genetic work tied a missense DCLRE1C variant to beta-chain V and J trimming. TCR beta sequences reportedly predicted most subjects' HLA-A and HLA-B alleles accurately.

The sequence came from a female donor in good health and CMV-seronegative. Sequenced: PBMCs. The chain links TRBV28 to TRBJ2-7; 7 bases match TRBD1. CDR3 sequence: CASIGGQTYEQYF. The CDR3 nucleotides are TGTGCCAGCATTGGGGGACAGACCTACGAGCAGTACTTC.